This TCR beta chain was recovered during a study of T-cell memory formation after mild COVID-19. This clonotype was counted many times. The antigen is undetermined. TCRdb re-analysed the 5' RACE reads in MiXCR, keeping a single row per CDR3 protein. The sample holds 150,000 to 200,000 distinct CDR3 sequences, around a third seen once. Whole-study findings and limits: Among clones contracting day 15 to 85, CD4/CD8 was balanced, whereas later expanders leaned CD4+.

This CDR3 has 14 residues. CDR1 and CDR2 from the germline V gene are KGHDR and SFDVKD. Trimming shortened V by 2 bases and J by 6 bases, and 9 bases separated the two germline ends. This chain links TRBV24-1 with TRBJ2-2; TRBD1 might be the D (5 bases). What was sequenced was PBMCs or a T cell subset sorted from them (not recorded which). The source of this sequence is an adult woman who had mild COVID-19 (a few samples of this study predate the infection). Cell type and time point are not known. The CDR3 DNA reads TGTGCCACCAGTGATTCCAGGGTATCCGGGGAGCTGTTTTTT. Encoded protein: CATSDSRVSGELFF.